A single sample gave rise to the 15 T cell receptor delta chains below, sequenced in a study of Vδ1+ human thymocytes. These receptors have no identified antigens. Whole-study results and caveats: Highly polyclonal TRG and TRD repertoires with Gaussian CDR3 length distributions appeared in thymus.

Sequences come from RNA converted to cDNA by reverse transcription. Pooled V-gene forward primers with one constant-region reverse primer generated the CDR3 amplicons by multiplex PCR. TCRdb reran clone calling via CATT on the multiplex PCR reads. Altogether 50,000 to 75,000 delta-chain clones are present, around 16% being singletons, with the ten largest covering about 0.4%. Sequenced sample: Vdelta1+ gamma-delta thymocytes from the thymus. Specified subset: FACS-sorted CD3+ TCRalphabeta- TCRVdelta1+ TCRVdelta2- thymocytes. The receptors here all came from a girl in the first two years of life who had congenital heart surgery.

There are a few counts of this clone. The chain joins TRDV1 to TRDJ1; a possible D gene is TRDD3 (6 bases). The CDR3 length is 18 residues. Trimming stripped 0 bases from V and 0 bases from J, with 17 bases between. CDR1 is TSWWSYY and CDR2 is QGS in the germline V gene. The DNA of the CDR3 is TGTGCTCTTGGGGAACTCCATAAGGGGGGGGACTACACCGATAAACTCATCTTT. Encoded protein: CALGELHKGGDYTDKLIF.

This clone was detected only a few times. The chain joins TRDV1 to TRDJ1; D is perhaps TRDD2 (5 bases). Germline values: CDR1 TSWWSYY, CDR2 QGS. Trimming removed 5 bases at V and 0 bases at J, with 28 bases between. There are 20 residues in the CDR3. DNA for the CDR3: TGTGCTCTTGGGAACCCACTTTCCGGTCGGTGGGACCTTCACACCGATAAACTCATCTTT. This encodes CALGNPLSGRWDLHTDKLIF.

Only a few counts were recorded for this clone. The chain employs TRDV1 and TRDJ1; 11 nucleotides align to TRDD3. Germline V gene sequence: CDR1 TSWWSYY, CDR2 QGS. The CDR3 is 21 residues long. After removal of 4 bases from V and 1 base from J, the junction contained 20 bases not matched to a gene. CDR3 amino acids: CALGGPQPSLLGGYGTDKLIF. For the CDR3, the DNA is TGTGCTCTTGGGGGACCCCAGCCTTCTCTCCTTGGGGGATACGGCACCGATAAACTCATCTTT.

This chain joins TRDV1 and TRDJ1, with no clear D. Germline V gene data show CDR1 as TSWWSYY and CDR2 as QGS. Trimming left V 4 bases short and J 3 bases short, with 27 bases between. This CDR3 is built from 19 residues. CDR3 protein: CALGAPPPDVRGGSDKLIF. In DNA, the CDR3 is TGTGCTCTTGGGGCCCCCCCACCAGATGTCCGCGGTGGTTCCGATAAACTCATCTTT.

The chain recombines TRDV1 with TRDJ1, with D perhaps matching TRDD3 (5 bases). This CDR3 region has 16 residues. V lost 7 bases, J lost 5 bases, and 23 bases lay in between. CDR1 is TSWWSYY, CDR2 QGS, per germline. The CDR3 DNA sequence: TGTGCTCTTGCCATTACGAGGATATCCCCAGGAGATAAACTCATCTTT. It encodes CALAITRISPGDKLIF.

This clone was seen a handful of times. The chain has TRDV1 and TRDJ2, with TRDD3 matching over 7 bases. Germline CDR1 TSWWSYY, CDR2 QGS. The length of the CDR3 is 21 residues. With V trimmed by 4 bases and J by 0 bases, 20 bases remained unmatched. The CDR3 nucleotides are TGTGCTCTTGGGGCTAAACTACGTTTACCTGAGGGGATAGCTTTGACAGCACAACTCTTCTTT. This translates into CALGAKLRLPEGIALTAQLFF.

Of note for this clone: Sequence at one end of the junction differs from germline and may be a read error. Distinct nucleotide sequences in the sample also encode this CDR3. The chain has TRDV1 and TRDJ1; 12 positions agree with TRDD3. Per the germline V gene, CDR1 is TSWWSYY and CDR2 is QGS. This CDR3 is 18 amino acids long. The CDR3 sequence: CALGERDLGDTITDKLIF. Written as DNA, the CDR3 is TGCGCTCTTGGGGAACGAGATCTGGGGGATACGATCACCGATAAACTCATCTTT.

V is TRDV1 and J is TRDJ1; 10 bases line up with TRDD3. Germline V gives CDR1 TSWWSYY, CDR2 QGS. V lost 4 bases and J lost 1; bases outside the gene matches: 15. The CDR3 runs to 19 residues. Written as DNA, the CDR3 is TGTGCTCTTGGGGGACACCCTGTACTGGGGGATGTCTGCACCGATAAACTCATCTTT. Translated: CALGGHPVLGDVCTDKLIF.

This chain connects TRDV1 to TRDJ1, with D maybe TRDD2 (6 bases). Per germline, CDR1 TSWWSYY and CDR2 QGS. Trimming removed 0 bases at V and 0 bases at J, with 17 bases between. The CDR3 has 18 residues. The CDR3 is CALGELEGTFPYTDKLIF. The CDR3 bases are TGTGCTCTTGGGGAACTCGAGGGGACCTTCCCCTACACCGATAAACTCATCTTT.

This clone showed up just a few times. This chain links TRDV1 with TRDJ1; D perhaps matches TRDD3 (5 bases). CDR1 TSWWSYY and CDR2 QGS come from the germline V gene. The CDR3 loop spans 14 amino acids. With 4 bases removed from V and 6 bases from J, the gap between germline ends came to 15 bases. The CDR3 protein is CALGVLRGTNKLIF. The CDR3 DNA reads TGTGCTCTTGGGGTACTTCGGGGAACCAATAAACTCATCTTT.

The chain recombines TRDV2 with TRDJ1; 13 bases map to TRDD3. The CDR3 is made up of 18 amino acids. V lost 3 bases to trimming and J lost 3 bases; unmatched junction nucleotides: 12. Germline-derived CDR1 and CDR2 are GEAIGNYY and EKD. The CDR3 DNA sequence: TGTGCCTGTGACTTTTATACTGGGGGATACGCTGGCTCCGATAAACTCATCTTT. Its protein is CACDFYTGGYAGSDKLIF.

This clone was detected a few times. This rearrangement joins TRDV1 to TRDJ1; D is possibly TRDD3 (6 bases). From germline, CDR1 is TSWWSYY and CDR2 QGS. The CDR3 loop spans 19 amino acids. Trimming pared 2 bases from V and 0 bases from J, leaving 22 bases between. As DNA, the CDR3 is TGTGCTCTTGGGGAATCCCGATTTTGGCCTGGGGCTTACACCGATAAACTCATCTTT. As protein: CALGESRFWPGAYTDKLIF.

This clone was seen only a few times. The rearrangement uses TRDV1 and TRDJ1; 8 bases align to TRDD3. V was clipped by 4 bases and J by 0 bases; unmatched bases: 7. The CDR3 spans 16 residues. Germline V lookup: CDR1 TSWWSYY, CDR2 QGS. CDR3 nucleotides: TGTGCTCTTGGGGGAAATACTGGGGGGTACACCGATAAACTCATCTTT. Its translation: CALGGNTGGYTDKLIF.

This clone has a handful of counts. This rearrangement joins TRDV1 to TRDJ1; D not resolved. The CDR3 spans 16 residues. Trimming took off 1 base at V and 2 bases at J, with 14 bases between the two ends. The V gene's germline CDR1 is TSWWSYY and CDR2 QGS. CDR3 sequence (DNA): TGTGCTCTTGGGGAACCTCGAGCGGCGGCGACCGATAAACTCATCTTT. Protein product: CALGEPRAAATDKLIF.

This chain links TRDV1 with TRDJ1; the match to TRDD3 covers 10 bases. Germline CDR1 TSWWSYY, CDR2 QGS. J was trimmed by 8 bases and V by 2 bases; bases with no gene match: 14. This CDR3 comprises 17 residues. Written as DNA, the CDR3 is TGTGCTCTTGGGGAATACATCCTGGGGGATATTAACCCAAAACTCATCTTT. This translates into CALGEYILGDINPKLIF.